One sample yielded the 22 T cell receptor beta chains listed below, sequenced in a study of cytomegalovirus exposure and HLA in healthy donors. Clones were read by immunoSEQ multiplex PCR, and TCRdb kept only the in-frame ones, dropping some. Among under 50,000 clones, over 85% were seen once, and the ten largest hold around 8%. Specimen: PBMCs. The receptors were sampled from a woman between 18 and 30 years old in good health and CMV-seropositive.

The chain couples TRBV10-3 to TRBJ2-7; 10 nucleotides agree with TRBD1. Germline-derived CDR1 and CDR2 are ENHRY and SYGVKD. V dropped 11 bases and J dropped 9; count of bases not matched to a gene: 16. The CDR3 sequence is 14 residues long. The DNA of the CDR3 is TGTGCCGTTCAGCCGGGGACAGGGGAGTCGGTGCAGTACTTC. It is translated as CAVQPGTGESVQYF.

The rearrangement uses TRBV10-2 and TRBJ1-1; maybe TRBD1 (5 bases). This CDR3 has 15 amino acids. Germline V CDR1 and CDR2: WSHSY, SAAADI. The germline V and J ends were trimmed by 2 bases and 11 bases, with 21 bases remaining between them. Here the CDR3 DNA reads TGCGCCAGCAGTGAGAATGAACAGCGGGTCCGGGGGGCTTTCTTT. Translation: CASSENEQRVRGAFF.

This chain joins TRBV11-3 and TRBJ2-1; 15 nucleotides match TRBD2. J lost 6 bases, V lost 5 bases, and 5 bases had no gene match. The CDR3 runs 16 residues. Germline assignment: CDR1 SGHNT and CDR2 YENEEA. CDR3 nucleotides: TGTGCCAGCAGCCTTGGGACTAGCGGGAGGAGCAATGAGCAGTTCTTC. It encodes CASSLGTSGRSNEQFF.

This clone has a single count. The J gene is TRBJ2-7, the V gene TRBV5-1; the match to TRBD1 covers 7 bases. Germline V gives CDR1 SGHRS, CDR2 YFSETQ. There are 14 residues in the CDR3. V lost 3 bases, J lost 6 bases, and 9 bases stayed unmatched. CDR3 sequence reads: CASSSTGLRREQYF. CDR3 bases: TGCGCCAGCAGCTCGACAGGGCTACGTCGCGAGCAGTACTTC.

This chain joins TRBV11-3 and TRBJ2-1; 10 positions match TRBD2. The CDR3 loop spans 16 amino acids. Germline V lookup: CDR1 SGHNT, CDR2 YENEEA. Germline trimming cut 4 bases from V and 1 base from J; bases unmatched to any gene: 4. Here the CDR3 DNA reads TGTGCCAGCAGCTCTAGCGGGAGCGTTTCCTACAATGAGCAGTTCTTC. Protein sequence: CASSSSGSVSYNEQFF.

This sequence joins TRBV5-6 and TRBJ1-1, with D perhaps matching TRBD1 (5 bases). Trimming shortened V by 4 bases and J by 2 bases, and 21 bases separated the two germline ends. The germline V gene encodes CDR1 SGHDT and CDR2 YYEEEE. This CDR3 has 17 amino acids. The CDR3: CASSDREGARFNTEAFF. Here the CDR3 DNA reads TGTGCCAGCAGCGACCGTGAAGGGGCGAGGTTCAACACTGAAGCTTTCTTT.

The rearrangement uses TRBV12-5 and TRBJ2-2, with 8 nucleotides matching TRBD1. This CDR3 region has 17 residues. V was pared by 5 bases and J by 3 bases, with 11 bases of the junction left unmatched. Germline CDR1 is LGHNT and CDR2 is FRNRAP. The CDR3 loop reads CASGTPPDRADTGELFF. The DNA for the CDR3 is TGTGCTAGTGGTACTCCCCCGGACAGGGCGGACACCGGGGAGCTGTTTTTT.

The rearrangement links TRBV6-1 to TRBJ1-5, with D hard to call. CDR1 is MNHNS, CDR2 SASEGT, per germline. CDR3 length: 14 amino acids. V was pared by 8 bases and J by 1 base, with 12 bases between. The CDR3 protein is CASAGSRSNQPQHF. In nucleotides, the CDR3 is TGTGCCAGCGCCGGGAGTCGGAGCAATCAGCCCCAGCATTTT.

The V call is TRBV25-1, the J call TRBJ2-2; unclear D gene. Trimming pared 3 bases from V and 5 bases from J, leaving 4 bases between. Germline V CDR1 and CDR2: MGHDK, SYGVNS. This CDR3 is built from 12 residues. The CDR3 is CASSDQTGELFF. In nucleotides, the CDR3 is TGTGCCAGCAGTGACCAAACCGGGGAGCTGTTTTTT.

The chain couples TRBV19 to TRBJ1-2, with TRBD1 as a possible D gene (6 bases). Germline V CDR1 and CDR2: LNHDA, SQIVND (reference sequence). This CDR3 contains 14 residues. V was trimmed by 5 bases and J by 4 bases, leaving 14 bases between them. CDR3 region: CASSPTGTTYGYTF. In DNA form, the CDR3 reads TGTGCCAGTAGTCCCACCGGGACAACCTATGGCTACACCTTC. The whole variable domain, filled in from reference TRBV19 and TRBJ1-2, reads DGGITQSPKYLFRKEGQNVTLSCEQNLNHDAMYWYRQDPGQGLRLIYYSQIVNDFQKGDIAEGYSVSREKKESFPLTVTSAQKNPTAFYLCASSPTGTTYGYTFGSGTRLTVV.

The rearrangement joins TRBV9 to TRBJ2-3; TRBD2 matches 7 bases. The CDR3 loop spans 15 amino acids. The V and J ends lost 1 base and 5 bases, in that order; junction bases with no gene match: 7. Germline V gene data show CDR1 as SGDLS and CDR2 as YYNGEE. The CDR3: CASSVLSGGGDTQYF. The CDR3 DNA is TGTGCCAGCAGCGTACTATCGGGAGGAGGAGATACGCAGTATTTT.

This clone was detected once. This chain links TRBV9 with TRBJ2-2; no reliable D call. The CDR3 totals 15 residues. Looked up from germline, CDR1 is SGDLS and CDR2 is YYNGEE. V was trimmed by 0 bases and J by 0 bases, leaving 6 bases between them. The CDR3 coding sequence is TGTGCCAGCAGCGTAGATCCCGCGAACACCGGGGAGCTGTTTTTT. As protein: CASSVDPANTGELFF.

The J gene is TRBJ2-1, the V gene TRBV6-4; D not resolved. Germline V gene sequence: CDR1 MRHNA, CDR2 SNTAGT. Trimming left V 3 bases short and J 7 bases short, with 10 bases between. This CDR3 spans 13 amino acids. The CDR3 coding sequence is TGTGCCAGCAGTGAGTCTGCTCGGAATGAGCAGTTCTTC. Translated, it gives CASSESARNEQFF.

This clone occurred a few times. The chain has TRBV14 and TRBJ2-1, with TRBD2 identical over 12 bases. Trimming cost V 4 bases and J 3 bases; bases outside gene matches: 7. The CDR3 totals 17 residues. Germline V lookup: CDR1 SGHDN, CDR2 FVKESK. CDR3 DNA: TGTGCCAGCAGCCGCTGGACTAGCGGGATTGGCTACAATGAGCAGTTCTTC. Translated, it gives CASSRWTSGIGYNEQFF.

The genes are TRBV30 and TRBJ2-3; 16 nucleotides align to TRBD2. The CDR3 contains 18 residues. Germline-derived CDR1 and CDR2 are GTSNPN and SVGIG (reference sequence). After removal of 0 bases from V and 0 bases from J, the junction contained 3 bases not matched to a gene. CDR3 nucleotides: TGTGCCTGGAGTGTCGGGACTAGCGGGAGGGCAAGCACAGATACGCAGTATTTT. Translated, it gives CAWSVGTSGRASTDTQYF.

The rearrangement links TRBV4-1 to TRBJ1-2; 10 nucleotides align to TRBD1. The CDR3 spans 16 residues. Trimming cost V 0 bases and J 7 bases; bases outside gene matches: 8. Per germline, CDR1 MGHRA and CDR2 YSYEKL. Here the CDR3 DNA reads TGCGCCAGCAGCCAAGATCGGGGGCGGACAGGGGGTGGCTACACCTTC. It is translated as CASSQDRGRTGGGYTF.

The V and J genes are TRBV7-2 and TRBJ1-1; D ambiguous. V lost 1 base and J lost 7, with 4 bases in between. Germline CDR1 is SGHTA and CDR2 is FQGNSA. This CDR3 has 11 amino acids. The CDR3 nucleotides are TGTGCCAGCAGCTTAGTCAGTGAAGCTTTCTTT. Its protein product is CASSLVSEAFF.

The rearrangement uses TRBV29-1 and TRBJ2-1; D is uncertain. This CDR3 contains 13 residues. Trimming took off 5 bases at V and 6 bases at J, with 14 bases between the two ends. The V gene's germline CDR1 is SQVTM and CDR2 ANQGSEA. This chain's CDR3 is CSVTRDSGNEQFF. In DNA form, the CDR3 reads TGCAGCGTTACCCGTGACTCTGGCAATGAGCAGTTCTTC.

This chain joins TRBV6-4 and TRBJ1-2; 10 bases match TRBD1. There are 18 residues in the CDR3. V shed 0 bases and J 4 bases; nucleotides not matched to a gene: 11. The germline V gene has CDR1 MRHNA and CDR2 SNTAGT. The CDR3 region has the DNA TGTGCCAGCAGTGACTCGACTGTCCCGGGACAGGGGACCTATGGCTACACCTTC. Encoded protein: CASSDSTVPGQGTYGYTF.

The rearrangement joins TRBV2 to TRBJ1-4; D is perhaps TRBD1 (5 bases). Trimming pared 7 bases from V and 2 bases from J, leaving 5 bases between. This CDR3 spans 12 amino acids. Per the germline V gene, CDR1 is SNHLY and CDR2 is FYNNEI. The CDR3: CASKGTNEKLFF. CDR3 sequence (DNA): TGTGCCAGCAAGGGGACTAATGAAAAACTGTTTTTT. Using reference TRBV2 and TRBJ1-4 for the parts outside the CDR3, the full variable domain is EPEVTQTPSHQVTQMGQEVILRCVPISNHLYFYWYRQILGQKVEFLVSFYNNEISEKSEIFDDQFSVERPDGSNFTLKIRSTKLEDSAMYFCASKGTNEKLFFGSGTQLSVL.

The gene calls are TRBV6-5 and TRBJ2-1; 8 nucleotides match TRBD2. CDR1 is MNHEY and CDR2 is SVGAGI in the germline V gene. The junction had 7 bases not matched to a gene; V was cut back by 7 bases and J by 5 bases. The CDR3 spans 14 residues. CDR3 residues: CASTQGSGNNEQFF. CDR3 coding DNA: TGTGCCAGCACCCAAGGTAGCGGGAACAATGAGCAGTTCTTC.

The CDR3 loop reads CASSLAGGYEQYF. The CDR3 DNA is TGTGCCAGCAGCTTAGCGGGAGGGTACGAGCAGTACTTC. V and J are TRBV7-2 and TRBJ2-7, with TRBD2 identical over 7 bases. Per germline, CDR1 SGHTA and CDR2 FQGNSA. Trimming at V came to 0 bases and at J to 4 bases, leaving 0 bases not matched to a gene. The CDR3 consists of 13 residues.